A selection of T cell receptor beta chains follows, all from one sample in a study of regulatory T cells in long-lasting Graves disease. TCRdb re-analysed the multiplex PCR reads in MiXCR, keeping a single row per CDR3 protein. This sample has some 460,000 distinct CDR3 sequences, with 15% to 20% found just once. The same sample was also studied in work on T cells in Graves' hyperthyroidism and ophthalmopathy.

Specimen: peripheral blood mononuclear cells (PBMCs), collected at new diagnosis, from a patient treated with antithyroid drugs. Every receptor here comes from a middle-aged man with Graves disease. CDR3s include the opening cysteine and the closing phenylalanine or tryptophan. D genes are given only for firm matches. Clone size is stated in some rows and not others, as once, few, many or a class when expanded.

size,V,D,J,DNA,CDR3
-,TRBV11-2,TRBD1,TRBJ2-2,TGTGCCAGCAGCTTTAGGTCTCCGGACAGGGGGACCGGGGAGCTGTTTTTT,CASSFRSPDRGTGELFF
few,TRBV9,-,TRBJ2-1,TGTGCCAGCAGCGTAGGGGTGGACCAGGCGGGCGAGCAGTTCTTC,CASSVGVDQAGEQFF
many,TRBV15,TRBD2,TRBJ2-7,TGTGCCACCAGCAGAGTAAGGACTAGCAATGGCTACGAGCAGTACTTC,CATSRVRTSNGYEQYF
few,TRBV2,-,TRBJ2-7,TGTGCCAGCATGCGGCGGCAGTCCTACGAGCAGTACTTC,CASMRRQSYEQYF
-,TRBV20-1,TRBD2,TRBJ2-7,TGCAGTGCTTCGCGGGGGAATGAGCAGTACTTC,CSASRGNEQYF
many,TRBV18,-,TRBJ2-7,TGTGCCAGCTCACGAACCTCGGACGGCGAGCAGTACTTC,CASSRTSDGEQYF
many,TRBV28,TRBD2,TRBJ2-3,TGTGCCAGCAGACTAGCGGGAGGCCCTAGCACAGATACGCAGTATTTT,CASRLAGGPSTDTQYF
many,TRBV5-1,TRBD1,TRBJ1-1,TGCGCCAGCAGCTTGCGGGGACAGGGCCGCACTGAAGCTTTCTTT,CASSLRGQGRTEAFF
-,TRBV6-2/TRBV6-3,TRBD2,TRBJ2-2,TGTGCCAGCAGTTACTCGAAAACTAGCGGGGACACCGGGGAGCTGTTTTTT,CASSYSKTSGDTGELFF
many,TRBV15,-,TRBJ2-7,TGTGCCACCAGCAGAGATATCGGCAGGGGTATTGGCGAGCAGTACTTC,CATSRDIGRGIGEQYF
many,TRBV13,-,TRBJ2-3,TGTGCCAGCAGCACCTCCGGGACTTCCCCGGATACGCAGTATTTT,CASSTSGTSPDTQYF
many,TRBV10-3,-,TRBJ2-3,TGTGCCATCAGTGAGGAGGGAGGAGACACAGATACGCAGTATTTT,CAISEEGGDTDTQYF
-,TRBV4-1,-,TRBJ1-1,TGCGCCAGCAGCGGCCTTTTCGGCGGCACTGAAGCTTTCTTT,CASSGLFGGTEAFF
many,TRBV5-1,-,TRBJ2-3,TGCGCCAGCAGCTTGGCCTCAGATACGCAGTATTTT,CASSLASDTQYF
many,TRBV5-1,-,TRBJ2-3,TGCGCCAGCAGCTTGGAAAGCGGGACAGATACGCAGTATTTT,CASSLESGTDTQYF
-,TRBV20-1,TRBD1,TRBJ2-7,TGCAGTGCTAGCTCCCAGGGGGTAGCGAGAACCTACGAGCAGTACTTC,CSASSQGVARTYEQYF
few,TRBV7-3,-,TRBJ2-4,TGTGCCAGCAGCTTGGGCCATGGGGCTAGCGTACTAGCCAAAAACATTCAGTACTTC,CASSLGHGASVLAKNIQYF
many,TRBV12-5,-,TRBJ1-3,TGTGCTAGTGGTTCCTGGACTGGCTCTGGAAACACCATATATTTT,CASGSWTGSGNTIYF
-,TRBV2,TRBD2,TRBJ2-2,TGTGCCAGCAGCTTCGGGACTAGCGGGAGGGTAAACGGGGAGCTGTTTTTT,CASSFGTSGRVNGELFF
-,TRBV2,-,TRBJ2-1,TGTGCCAGCAGTGAGAATGCCCTCCCGAGCTCCTACAATGAGCAGTTCTTC,CASSENALPSSYNEQFF
few,TRBV9,-,TRBJ2-3,TGTGCCAGCAGGACAGGCTACACAGATACGCAGTATTTT,CASRTGYTDTQYF
few,TRBV2,-,TRBJ1-2,TGTGCCAGCCCCCAGGGGTACGACTATGGCTACACCTTC,CASPQGYDYGYTF